This T cell receptor beta chain was obtained from a study of OX40 agonist ivuxolimab in advanced cancers. Notes on the study in general: The average count of expanded clones was higher among CD8+ T cells than among CD4+. CD4+ and CD8+ T cells in blood underwent clonal expansion by week 6 at 0.1 to 3.0 mg/kg.

Per germline, CDR1 SGHNT and CDR2 YENEEA. The ends were cut back, 4 bases at V and 0 bases at J, with 11 bases in the middle. CDR3 length: 15 amino acids. TCRdb's copy holds only in-frame clones and misses some; the assay was immunoSEQ multiplex PCR. The table lists tens of thousands of clones, roughly 92% of them singletons. In the case of this clone: What it binds is unknown.

The chain links TRBV11-3 to TRBJ2-3; the D gene is possibly TRBD1 (6 bases). The TCR comes from an adult with an advanced solid tumor such as melanoma, head and neck, liver or kidney cancer. The source was CD4+ or CD8+ T cells sorted from blood, collected in a trial of the OX40 agonist ivuxolimab. Here the CDR3 reads CASSSLGASTDTQYF. In nucleotides, the CDR3 is TGTGCCAGCAGCTCCCTGGGGGCTAGCACAGATACGCAGTATTTT.